This entry features one TCR beta chain sequence. Its antigen is still unknown. These data originate in a study of cytomegalovirus exposure and HLA in healthy donors. Points from the study as a whole: Rarity marked most TCR sequences, yet some public TCRs occurred in many donors.

CDR1 and CDR2 from the germline V gene are GTSNPN and SVGIG (reference sequence). The CDR3 is 13 residues long. J lost 6 bases, V lost 2 bases, and 2 bases had no gene match. Some clones are missing from TCRdb's copy, which holds only in-frame ones; the method was immunoSEQ multiplex PCR. The sample includes roughly 76,000 clones, 94% of them seen just once. The J gene is TRBJ2-1, the V gene TRBV30; 9 bases map to TRBD2. This TCR was sampled from a man aged 18 to 30 in good health and CMV-seropositive. What was sequenced was PBMCs. The CDR3 nucleotides are TGTGCCTGGAGTTATAGCGGGGGCAATGAGCAGTTCTTC. Translating it yields CAWSYSGGNEQFF.